This T cell receptor beta chain was recovered during a study of shared clonotypes between healthy human individuals. Naive CD8 cells lacked CD45RO, underwent positive selection for CCR7 and left out terminally differentiated effector memory CD45RA+ cells. V dropped 5 bases and J dropped 2; count of bases not matched to a gene: 2. The CDR3 consists of 15 residues. Germline assignment: CDR1 MNHEY and CDR2 SMNVEV (reference sequence). Clones were sequenced by immunoSEQ multiplex PCR, and TCRdb holds only the in-frame ones, with some missing. This repertoire shows fewer than 1 million clones, approximately 97% found once; its top ten account for about 0.21%.

The rearrangement links TRBV27 to TRBJ2-1, with 11 nucleotides matching TRBD2. The source material was naive CD8+ T cells sorted from blood. The receptor was derived from a man aged 25-40 years in good health. CDR3 sequence: CASSTLAGAYNEQFF. The CDR3 DNA follows: TGTGCCAGCAGTACACTAGCGGGAGCCTACAATGAGCAGTTCTTC.